The 29 T cell receptor beta chains reported below all come from one sample, sequenced in a study of CD8 T cells in ankylosing spondylitis. General study findings and limits: Ankylosing spondylitis blood appeared to be characterized by a TCR beta motif of eight highly homologous variants.

TCRdb passed the 5' RACE reads through MiXCR, listing each CDR3 protein once. The table records around 490,000 distinct CDR3 sequences, about 5.2% of them present only once. For these TCRs, the target antigens are not known. The material sequenced was blood, either unsorted or a sorted T cell fraction (not recorded which). The receptor source for this set is a male donor with ankylosing spondylitis.

The rearrangement links TRBV27 to TRBJ2-1; 8 bases line up with TRBD1. Unmatched junction bases numbered 15, after V lost 5 bases and J lost 0 bases. The CDR3 consists of 19 residues. Germline V gene lookup returns CDR1 MNHEY and CDR2 SMNVEV (reference sequence). CDR3 protein: CASSPPYSYRGSSYNEQFF. In nucleotides, the CDR3 is TGTGCCAGCAGTCCGCCCTATTCCTACAGGGGGAGCTCCTACAATGAGCAGTTCTTC.

Details on this clonotype: Given a much more abundant clone one base away, this may be a read error. The chain uses TRBV6-2 or TRBV6-3 and TRBJ2-7, with D possibly being TRBD1 (5 bases). The CDR3 is made up of 12 amino acids. Germline V lookup: CDR1 MNHEY, CDR2 SVGEGT. Trimming pared 7 bases from V and 6 bases from J, leaving 13 bases between. Here the CDR3 reads CASTQAWGEQYF. The DNA for the CDR3 is TGTGCCAGCACACAGGCTTGGGGCGAGCAGTACTTC.

This clonotype showed up many times. The chain uses TRBV7-6 and TRBJ1-3; D unclear. The germline V and J ends were trimmed by 4 bases and 2 bases, with 6 bases remaining between them. Germline CDR1 SGHVS, CDR2 FNYEAQ. CDR3 length: 13 amino acids. CDR3 bases: TGTGCCAGCAGCTCCGGGACTGGAAACACCATATATTTT. This sequence encodes CASSSGTGNTIYF.

This clonotype was seen repeatedly, ten times or more. The chain couples TRBV25-1 to TRBJ1-5; D ambiguous. The germline V gene has CDR1 MGHDK and CDR2 SYGVNS. V gave up 5 bases and J gave up 4 bases, with 6 bases separating them. CDR3 length equals 12 residues. Written as DNA, the CDR3 is TGTGCCAGCAGTCTCAATAATCAGCCCCAGCATTTT. Its protein is CASSLNNQPQHF.

This chain connects TRBV20-1 to TRBJ2-6; unclear D gene. The CDR3 totals 13 residues. Germline CDR1 DFQATT, CDR2 SNEGSKA (reference sequence). V lost 7 bases and J 0 bases, leaving 7 bases between the germline ends. This CDR3 reads CSVPGSGANVLTF. CDR3 DNA sequence: TGCAGTGTACCCGGCTCTGGGGCCAACGTCCTGACTTTC.

This clonotype was recorded many times. The chain links TRBV5-1 to TRBJ2-5, with unresolved D. Germline V gives CDR1 SGHRS, CDR2 YFSETQ. The CDR3 totals 16 residues. The V end lost 5 bases, the J end lost 0 bases, and 17 bases lay between the germline ends. The CDR3: CASRPVSDFYQETQYF. In DNA, the CDR3 is TGCGCCAGCAGACCCGTGTCGGATTTTTACCAAGAGACCCAGTACTTC.

The chain links TRBV27 to TRBJ1-6; 8 nucleotides line up with TRBD1. J lost 9 bases, V lost 1 base, and 5 bases had no gene match. Per the germline V gene, CDR1 is MNHEY and CDR2 is SMNVEV (reference sequence). The CDR3 has 15 amino acids. CDR3 residues: CASSLWQGAGSPLHF. As DNA, the CDR3 is TGTGCCAGCAGTTTATGGCAGGGGGCGGGTTCACCCCTCCACTTT.

This clonotype came up many times. The chain is built from TRBV12-3 or TRBV12-4 and TRBJ2-3; no clear D. Trimming stripped 6 bases from V and 4 bases from J, with 11 bases between. The CDR3 is 13 residues long. CDR3 amino acids: CASSSQSADTQYF. DNA for the CDR3: TGTGCCAGCAGCTCCCAAAGCGCAGATACGCAGTATTTT.

The rearrangement links TRBV3-1 to TRBJ2-3; 8 bases fit TRBD2. The CDR3 has 15 amino acids. J lost 1 base, V lost 6 bases, and 6 bases had no gene match. In germline, CDR1 is LGHDT, CDR2 YNNKEL (reference sequence). CDR3 sequence: CASSPREGGTDTQYF. Written as DNA, the CDR3 is TGTGCCAGCAGTCCTCGGGAGGGGGGCACAGATACGCAGTATTTT.

There are many counts of this clonotype. The chain uses TRBV6-5 and TRBJ2-3; no firm D call. Looked up from germline, CDR1 is MNHEY and CDR2 is SVGAGI. V shed 2 bases and J shed 5 bases, with 8 bases lying between them. This CDR3 comprises 13 residues. The CDR3 sequence: CASSYRRRDTQYF. The CDR3 DNA sequence: TGTGCCAGCAGTTACAGGAGACGAGATACGCAGTATTTT.

As for this clonotype: One base away lies a much larger clone, so this may be a sequencing read error. The chain joins TRBV7-2 to TRBJ2-7; D remains unclear. The CDR3 is 14 amino acids. Germline V gene data show CDR1 as SGHTA and CDR2 as FQGNSA. V dropped 3 bases and J dropped 3 bases, with 12 bases sitting between them. The CDR3 sequence is CASSLIHSVYEQYF. In DNA form, the CDR3 reads TGTGCCAGCAGCTTGATACATTCAGTCTACGAGCAGTACTTC.

This clonotype has only a few counts. The rearrangement joins TRBV20-1 to TRBJ2-7; perhaps TRBD1 as D (5 bases). V was shortened by 3 bases and J by 3 bases, with 12 bases between the two germline ends. This CDR3 has 13 amino acids. Per the germline V gene, CDR1 is DFQATT and CDR2 is SNEGSKA (reference sequence). The CDR3 sequence is CSASGGANYEQYF. The CDR3 coding sequence is TGCAGTGCTAGTGGTGGGGCCAACTACGAGCAGTACTTC.

The genes are TRBV20-1 and TRBJ1-5; D perhaps matches TRBD1 (5 bases). Germline V gives CDR1 DFQATT, CDR2 SNEGSKA (reference sequence). The CDR3 is made up of 16 amino acids. V was clipped by 0 bases and J by 2 bases, with 14 bases between them. Written as DNA, the CDR3 is TGCAGTGCTAGAGAAGGGGCTGGGATCGGCAATCAGCCCCAGCATTTT. It specifies CSAREGAGIGNQPQHF.

In this sample, this clonotype turned up many times. The chain joins TRBV20-1 to TRBJ2-2, with D perhaps matching TRBD2 (5 bases). This CDR3 region has 14 residues. V was trimmed by 5 bases and J by 5 bases, leaving 15 bases between them. Germline V gene lookup returns CDR1 DFQATT and CDR2 SNEGSKA (reference sequence). CDR3 loop: CSADRVRGTGELFF. The CDR3 bases are TGCAGTGCTGATCGAGTTCGAGGGACCGGGGAGCTGTTTTTT.

V usage is TRBV9 and J usage is TRBJ2-1; D might be TRBD1 (6 bases). Germline V gives CDR1 SGDLS, CDR2 YYNGEE. V was cut by 0 bases and J by 1 base, with 11 bases left in between. The CDR3 sequence is 16 residues long. The CDR3 DNA reads TGTGCCAGCAGCGTAGTAGGGGGAGAATCCTACAATGAGCAGTTCTTC. The encoded protein is CASSVVGGESYNEQFF.

The J gene is TRBJ2-7, the V gene TRBV5-1, with 8 bases matching TRBD1. Trimming removed 2 bases from V and 2 bases from J; junction bases left unmatched: 6. Germline CDR1 is SGHRS and CDR2 is YFSETQ. The CDR3 is 15 residues long. This CDR3 is CASSLFLGQAYEQYF. For the CDR3, the DNA is TGCGCCAGCAGCTTATTCTTGGGACAGGCCTACGAGCAGTACTTC.

This clonotype occurred a few times. The genes are TRBV7-2 and TRBJ2-5; D is unresolved. This CDR3 is 13 amino acids long. Germline V gene data show CDR1 as SGHTA and CDR2 as FQGNSA. V lost 5 bases to trimming and J lost 2 bases, with 9 bases between them. CDR3 bases: TGTGCCAGCAGCCAGACATTTCAAGAGACCCAGTACTTC. Encoded protein: CASSQTFQETQYF.

This clonotype was detected only a few times. The V gene is TRBV7-2, the J gene TRBJ2-1, with 8 bases matching TRBD2. CDR1 SGHTA and CDR2 FQGNSA come from the germline V gene. V was pared by 7 bases and J by 4 bases, with 9 bases of the junction left unmatched. The CDR3 consists of 15 residues. The CDR3 region has the DNA TGTGCCAGCACGGACGGGGGGGATACATACAATGAGCAGTTCTTC. It translates to CASTDGGDTYNEQFF.

This clonotype was found many times. The chain carries TRBV20-1 and TRBJ2-2; the D is unclear. V was shortened by 1 base and J by 4 bases, with 13 bases between the two germline ends. The CDR3 spans 15 residues. Germline loops: CDR1 DFQATT, CDR2 SNEGSKA (reference sequence). The CDR3 DNA sequence: TGCAGTGCTAGAGGCGGCGCGGAAACCACCGGGGAGCTGTTTTTT. It codes for CSARGGAETTGELFF.

This clonotype has only a few counts. This chain connects TRBV5-5 to TRBJ1-2, with D unresolved. The CDR3 is 17 residues long. Germline V gene data show CDR1 as SGHKS and CDR2 as YYEKEE (reference sequence). V lost 4 bases, J lost 0 bases, and 19 bases lay in between. The CDR3, as DNA: TGTGCCAGCAGCCAACCGGATGGGCAAAAGACTAACTATGGCTACACCTTC. It codes for CASSQPDGQKTNYGYTF.

This clonotype was detected many times. This rearrangement joins TRBV5-1 to TRBJ2-1; TRBD1 aligns across 9 bases. Germline V gene data show CDR1 as SGHRS and CDR2 as YFSETQ. The CDR3 spans 14 residues. Trimming took 3 bases from V and 9 from J; bases not matched to a gene: 7. The DNA of the CDR3 is TGCGCCAGCAGCTACTTACAGGGGGCCGGTGAGCAGTTCTTC. This sequence encodes CASSYLQGAGEQFF.

This clonotype was detected only a few times. The chain links TRBV11-2 to TRBJ1-1; a weak D match, TRBD1 (5 bases). Germline V gene lookup returns CDR1 SGHAT and CDR2 FQNNGV. The CDR3 loop spans 15 amino acids. V shed 0 bases and J shed 6 bases, with 14 bases lying between them. CDR3: CASSLEQAVLPEAFF. The CDR3 DNA sequence: TGTGCCAGCAGCTTAGAACAGGCGGTCCTGCCTGAAGCTTTCTTT.

This clonotype was recorded at least ten times. V usage is TRBV5-5 and J usage is TRBJ2-1; 10 bases line up with TRBD2. The CDR3 extends over 16 amino acids. Germline values: CDR1 SGHKS, CDR2 YYEKEE (reference sequence). V lost 3 bases, J lost 7 bases, and 10 bases stayed unmatched. DNA for the CDR3: TGTGCCAGCAGCTCGGTGGGGACTAGCGTCTTGAATGAGCAGTTCTTC. This sequence encodes CASSSVGTSVLNEQFF.

In the case of this clonotype: With a much larger clone just one base away, this may be a read error. CDR3 loop: CASSESRAYVLTF. For the CDR3, the DNA is TGTGCCAGCAGCGAATCTCGAGCCTACGTCCTGACTTTC. The rearrangement links TRBV7-9 to TRBJ2-6; D unclear. This CDR3 is built from 13 residues. Germline V gene data show CDR1 as SEHNR and CDR2 as FQNEAQ (reference sequence). V was shortened by 5 bases and J by 11 bases, with 13 bases between the two germline ends.

This clonotype was detected many times. The chain joins TRBV5-1 to TRBJ1-1; D is ambiguous. Per germline, CDR1 SGHRS and CDR2 YFSETQ. V lost 0 bases and J 0 bases, leaving 12 bases between the germline ends. The CDR3 contains 16 residues. As DNA, the CDR3 is TGCGCCAGCAGCTTGGCCGTGGTGAGCGTGAACACTGAAGCTTTCTTT. Protein sequence: CASSLAVVSVNTEAFF.

This clonotype was observed many times. V gene TRBV5-6 combines with J gene TRBJ2-1; 8 bases align to TRBD1. The CDR3 spans 16 residues. With V trimmed by 3 bases and J by 6 bases, 11 bases remained unmatched. Germline V lookup: CDR1 SGHDT, CDR2 YYEEEE. In nucleotides, the CDR3 is TGTGCCAGCAGCTCATCCGGGACAGGAGGGTTCAATGAGCAGTTCTTC. Translation: CASSSSGTGGFNEQFF. Filled out from reference TRBV5-6 and TRBJ2-1, the complete variable domain reads DAGVTQSPTHLIKTRGQQVTLRCSPKSGHDTVSWYQQALGQGPQFIFQYYEEEERQRGNFPDRFSGHQFPNYSSELNVNALLLGDSALYLCASSSSGTGGFNEQFFGPGTRLTVL.

This clonotype occurred many times. V and J are TRBV7-6 and TRBJ1-4; TRBD1 matches at 9 bases. The germline V gene encodes CDR1 SGHVS and CDR2 FNYEAQ. This CDR3 has 14 residues. Trimming cost V 5 bases and J 8 bases; bases outside gene matches: 6. CDR3 loop: CASSHRGLGEKLFF. Written as DNA, the CDR3 is TGTGCCAGCAGCCACAGGGGGCTCGGGGAAAAACTGTTTTTT.

This clonotype was counted ten times or more. The V gene is TRBV6-1, the J gene TRBJ1-6, with D possibly TRBD1 on 5 matching bases. The CDR3 extends over 13 amino acids. Germline loops: CDR1 MNHNS, CDR2 SASEGT. Trimming pared 7 bases from V and 7 bases from J, leaving 11 bases between. DNA for the CDR3: TGTGCCAGCAATGGGGGGGGAAATTCACCCCTCCACTTT. It encodes CASNGGGNSPLHF.

Many counts were recorded for this clonotype. The CDR3 sequence: CASSPSLGLAGGETQYF. The CDR3 DNA is TGCGCCAGCAGCCCCTCGCTTGGGCTAGCGGGAGGAGAGACCCAGTACTTC. The gene calls are TRBV5-1 and TRBJ2-5; 11 positions match TRBD2. Germline assignment: CDR1 SGHRS and CDR2 YFSETQ. V shed 4 bases, J shed 4 bases, and the junction held 12 bases outside the gene matches. This CDR3 is built from 17 residues. The whole variable domain, filled in from reference TRBV5-1 and TRBJ2-5, reads KAGVTQTPRYLIKTRGQQVTLSCSPISGHRSVSWYQQTPGQGLQFLFEYFSETQRNKGNFPGRFSGRQFSNSRSEMNVSTLELGDSALYLCASSPSLGLAGGETQYFGPGTRLLVL.